Sequencing of this T cell receptor beta chain was carried out in a study of T cells in tumors after PD-1 blockade (dated by TCRdb to about 2019). Study-level background: Patients with prior checkpoint blockade, systemic immunosuppressant use, or recent radiotherapy or other anti-cancer therapy within 4 weeks were excluded. A subset of patients also received ongoing daily vismodegib 150 mg during anti-PD-1 treatment. On average, peripheral blood samples yielded 36,536 unique clonotypes and 90,000 to 120,000 TCR templates (range roughly 24,000-290,000). Patients were treated with either pembrolizumab 200 mg every 3 weeks or cemiplimab 350 mg every 2 weeks. Clinical response was assessed using RECIST version 1.1. Paired single-cell RNA and TCR sequencing was done in the study on site-matched tumors from patients with BCC or SCC, both before and after anti-PD-1 therapy. To compare clonotypes in blood versus tumor, bulk TCR sequencing was run on approximately 11 peripheral blood samples drawn from four to six patients. Here is what the overall study found, with its caveats: Around 38% of the TCR clonotypes from tumors also showed up in blood, and some novel exhausted tumor clones were present in pre-treatment blood, which suggests peripheral recruitment. Where the novel T cell clones came from was not identified, and possible sources could include lymphoid organs or rare unexpanded clones inside the tumor or in the tumor periphery.

Interpreted using the paper, the time point label stands for: before anti-PD-1 therapy. For bulk TCRbeta sequencing, genomic DNA was extracted from tumor biopsies or peripheral blood, and input amounts ranged from 616 ng to 6,004 ng. Histologically proven advanced or metastatic basal or squamous cell carcinoma was present in all patients, all of whom were poor candidates for surgical resection. Of the 10 or so patients in the basal cell carcinoma cohort, several underwent bulk tumor TCR sequencing. Concerning this clone: Which antigen it targets is not known. No base quality values were provided; no much bigger clone lies one nucleotide off.

As encoded in the germline V gene (reference sequence), CDR1 is GTSNPN while CDR2 is SVGIG. V is trimmed back by 0 bases and J by 5 bases, and the junction contains 2 bases that no gene match accounts for. Inclusive of the bounding cysteine and phenylalanine, the CDR3 is 14 residues long. Kept here is only the CDR3 DNA, which spans 42 bases and is read in frame from base 1. The immunoSEQ platform was used to carry out deep TCRbeta sequencing. Regarding the original processing steps: Only productive rearrangements were exported from the immunoSEQ Analyzer for further analysis. Bulk TCRbeta clonotypes were assigned T cell phenotypes by matching to single-cell RNA+TCR-seq clones sharing the same TCRbeta sequence. Tumor enrichment of a clone was calculated by dividing the clone's tumor frequency by the clone's PBMC frequency, both taken from bulk TCR sequencing. TCRs were sorted with GLIPH into specificity groups, meaning clusters of distinct TCRs that share CDR3 motifs and likely recognize common antigens. Sourced from immuneACCESS, this table was stored by TCRdb with only in-frame sequences that have V and J called. A share of the clones is absent; for the studies checked, an unresolved V gene accounts for under half, and the remainder has no known explanation. V, J and clone size are taken as reported in that table, and D and trimming were inferred from the DNA itself. In this sample the table shows 45,000 to 60,000 clones, over 70% of which occur a single time. Just over 4% of the sample is taken by the ten largest.

The sequenced sample was PBMCs, obtained before anti-PD-1 treatment. This sequence was found in a human donor with basal cell carcinoma. The chain joins TRBV30 to TRBJ2-1; the junction holds 9 bases that match TRBD1. The CDR3 region has the sequence CAWSVGTGNNEQFF. The DNA is TGTGCCTGGAGTGTAGGGACAGGGAACAATGAGCAGTTCTTC.